This note documents a single TCR beta chain sequence. The data were obtained in a study of blood T cell repertoires in COVID-19. About the research overall: T cells, B-cell-depleted T cells, or PBMCs provided the cDNA or gDNA that served as material.

Looked up from germline, CDR1 is LNHDA and CDR2 is SQIVND (reference sequence). CDR3 size: 16 residues. V lost 4 bases, J lost 6 bases, and 19 bases lay in between. In the original processing: By means of reference gene primer amplification, nucleated cell counts were estimated. Assay used: immunoSEQ multiplex PCR; TCRdb lists only in-frame clones, some missing. The V and J calls and the clone size are those of that table, but D and trimming were determined from the DNA. The sample includes about 120,000 clones, around 82% of them seen just once. The sequence derives from an older woman with acute or convalescent COVID-19. Sequencing was done on a sample of peripheral blood. The chain recombines TRBV19 with TRBJ1-5; maybe TRBD1 (6 bases). CDR3 in amino acids: CASSTRLQGTGQPQHF. CDR3 coding DNA: TGTGCCAGTAGTACGCGCCTACAGGGCACGGGTCAGCCCCAGCATTTT.